The 13 T cell receptor beta chains presented below share a single source sample, sequenced in a study of human T cells and chemical hapten exposure. Each CDR3 protein gets one entry after TCRdb re-called the 5' RACE reads with MiXCR. Here the sample spans some 150,000 distinct CDR3 sequences, around 4% being singletons. Whole blood that had not been fractionated was the source of extracted total RNA. Receptor source: a female donor in good health.

This clonotype was seen ten or more times. V is TRBV5-1 and J is TRBJ1-6, with 7 bases identical to TRBD1. Germline CDR1 and CDR2: SGHRS and YFSETQ. V was clipped by 0 bases and J by 7 bases; unmatched bases: 10. There are 17 residues in the CDR3. CDR3 protein: CASSLDKGGKENSPLHF. The CDR3 DNA follows: TGCGCCAGCAGCTTGGACAAAGGGGGCAAGGAGAATTCACCCCTCCACTTT.

This clonotype occurred many times. The chain recombines TRBV20-1 with TRBJ1-5, with 10 bases matching TRBD1. This CDR3 contains 13 residues. V dropped 5 bases and J dropped 6; count of bases not matched to a gene: 4. CDR1 and CDR2 from the germline V gene are DFQATT and SNEGSKA (reference sequence). CDR3 coding DNA: TGCAGTGCTGGGACAGGGGTAGTTCAGCCCCAGCATTTT. It encodes CSAGTGVVQPQHF.

The genes are TRBV3-1 and TRBJ2-1; TRBD2 matches at 10 bases. Germline values: CDR1 LGHDT, CDR2 YNNKEL (reference sequence). The CDR3 sequence is 14 residues long. Unmatched junction bases numbered 6, after V lost 2 bases and J lost 11 bases. The DNA of the CDR3 is TGTGCCAGCAGCCAACTTACTAGCGGGGTGCAGCAGTTCTTC. This encodes CASSQLTSGVQQFF.

The table lists this clonotype with many counts. This chain links TRBV29-1 with TRBJ2-3, with 10 bases matching TRBD2. Germline values: CDR1 SQVTM, CDR2 ANQGSEA. Unmatched junction bases numbered 3, after V lost 1 base and J lost 2 bases. This CDR3 comprises 15 residues. As DNA, the CDR3 is TGCAGCGTTGAAGCTGGACTAGCGGACACAGATACGCAGTATTTT. The encoded protein is CSVEAGLADTDTQYF.

A remark on this clonotype: A much larger clonotype is one base distant, so this may be a read error. The chain is built from TRBV29-1 and TRBJ2-3; D possibly corresponds to TRBD1 (6 bases). Germline CDR1 SQVTM, CDR2 ANQGSEA. The CDR3 loop spans 14 amino acids. Trimming removed 1 base at V and 4 bases at J, with 12 bases between. CDR3 amino acids: CSVEGVRGSDTQYF. CDR3 coding DNA: TGCAGCGTTGAAGGGGTTAGGGGGTCAGATACGCAGTATTTT.

This clonotype was counted at least ten times. V gene TRBV29-1 combines with J gene TRBJ2-3; D gene unclear. The V gene lost 4 bases and the J gene lost 2 bases, with 1 base spanning the gap. Germline V lookup: CDR1 SQVTM, CDR2 ANQGSEA. CDR3 length: 10 amino acids. This CDR3 reads CSVATDTQYF. As DNA, the CDR3 is TGCAGCGTTGCCACAGATACGCAGTATTTT.

This clonotype was seen ten or more times. This may be a read error: a much more frequent sequence differs by one nucleotide. DNA of the CDR3: TGTGCCACCAGCAGAGATTACAGTAGCGGGGGCCGGAGAGATTACGAGCAGTACTTC. Amino acids: CATSRDYSSGGRRDYEQYF. This chain joins TRBV15 and TRBJ2-7; the match to TRBD2 covers 9 bases. This CDR3 is 19 amino acids long. Germline CDR1 reads LNHNV; CDR2 reads YYDKDF (reference sequence). V was pared by 0 bases and J by 4 bases, with 16 bases of the junction left unmatched.

In the case of this clonotype: Just one base apart from a much larger clone, this may be a read error. The CDR3 DNA sequence: TGTGCCTGGAGCTCCTTCCTCAGGGCGGGGGGGTGCAACACTGAAGCTTTCTTT. This encodes CAWSSFLRAGGCNTEAFF. The rearrangement links TRBV30 to TRBJ1-1; D is perhaps TRBD1 (5 bases). The CDR3 is 18 amino acids. Trimming removed 3 bases from V and 2 bases from J, with 25 bases in between. The germline gives CDR1 GTSNPN, CDR2 SVGIG (reference sequence).

This clonotype came up many times. This chain links TRBV10-3 with TRBJ2-2; D unresolved. Trimming took off 10 bases at V and 2 bases at J, with 11 bases between the two ends. The CDR3 is 13 residues long. Germline V CDR1 and CDR2: ENHRY, SYGVKD. DNA for the CDR3: TGTGCCACCTGGGCAGTAAACACCGGGGAGCTGTTTTTT. Its translation: CATWAVNTGELFF.

This clonotype came up a few times. The V gene is TRBV20-1, the J gene TRBJ2-1, with D perhaps TRBD1 or TRBD2 (5 bases each). This CDR3 is 15 amino acids long. The V end lost 3 bases, the J end lost 3 bases, and 15 bases lay between the germline ends. The germline CDR1 and CDR2 sequences are DFQATT and SNEGSKA (reference sequence). CDR3 nucleotide sequence: TGCAGTGCTAGCTTACGGGACCACCTCTACAATGAGCAGTTCTTC. It yields the protein CSASLRDHLYNEQFF.

Ten or more counts support this clonotype. The chain is built from TRBV6-5 and TRBJ1-4, with 7 bases lining up with TRBD1. The length of the CDR3 is 14 residues. Germline V gene lookup returns CDR1 MNHEY and CDR2 SVGAGI. The V and J ends lost 2 bases and 14 bases, in that order; junction bases with no gene match: 11. The DNA for the CDR3 is TGTGCCAGCAGTTACGGAAATACAGGGGTCCGGCTGTTTTTT. This codes for CASSYGNTGVRLFF.

This clonotype was picked up many times. This sequence joins TRBV5-6 and TRBJ1-1, with no clear D. The germline V and J ends were trimmed by 4 bases and 3 bases, with 10 bases remaining between them. Germline values: CDR1 SGHDT, CDR2 YYEEEE. The CDR3 extends over 13 amino acids. The DNA for the CDR3 is TGTGCCAGCAGCCCACGGCAGGACACTGAAGCTTTCTTT. Translating it yields CASSPRQDTEAFF.

This clonotype has ten or more counts. The chain combines TRBV3-1 with TRBJ2-3, with 11 bases fitting TRBD2. Trimming removed 2 bases from V and 6 bases from J; junction bases left unmatched: 4. CDR3 length equals 15 residues. Germline V gene sequence: CDR1 LGHDT, CDR2 YNNKEL (reference sequence). CDR3 amino acids: CASSQLAGGPDTQYF. CDR3 bases: TGTGCCAGCAGCCAATTAGCGGGGGGGCCCGATACGCAGTATTTT.